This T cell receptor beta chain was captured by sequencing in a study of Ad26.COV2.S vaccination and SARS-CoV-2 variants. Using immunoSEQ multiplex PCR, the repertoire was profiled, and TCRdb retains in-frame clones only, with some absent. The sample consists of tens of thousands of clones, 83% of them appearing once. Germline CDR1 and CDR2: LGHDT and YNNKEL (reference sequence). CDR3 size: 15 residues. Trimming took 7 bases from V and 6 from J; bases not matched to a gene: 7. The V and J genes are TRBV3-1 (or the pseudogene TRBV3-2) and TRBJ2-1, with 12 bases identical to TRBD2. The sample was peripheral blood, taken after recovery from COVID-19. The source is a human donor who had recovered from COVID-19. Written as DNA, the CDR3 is TGTGCCAGCACCGCTAGCGGGAGGGTTTTCAATGAGCAGTTCTTC. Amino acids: CASTASGRVFNEQFF.